This is a list of T cell receptor beta chains from one sample in a study of a mutant IDH1 vaccine in newly diagnosed glioma. The antigens of these receptors remain unknown. Produced via immunoSEQ multiplex PCR; TCRdb's table is partial and in-frame only. The profile covers fewer than 35,000 clones, with roughly 90% appearing a single time and less than 25% taken by the ten largest. This sample comprised PBMCs, obtained from a glioma patient whose treatment included an IDH1 peptide vaccine. These receptors were obtained from a man in his late teens or twenties with glioma. Each CDR3 is given with its conserved first and last residue. D genes are given only for firm matches. Some rows have no size entry. The others give once, few or many, or a class for an expanded clone.

v_gene: TRBV30; j_gene: TRBJ2-5; d_gene: .; abundance: .; CDR3aa: CAWSGVTETQYF; CDR3nt: TGTGCCTGGAGTGGTGTAACAGAGACCCAGTACTTC
v_gene: TRBV27; j_gene: TRBJ1-1; d_gene: .; abundance: .; CDR3aa: CASSWGGSGNTEAFF; CDR3nt: TGTGCCAGCAGCTGGGGGGGAAGTGGGAACACTGAAGCTTTCTTT
v_gene: TRBV4-3; j_gene: TRBJ2-1; d_gene: .; abundance: .; CDR3aa: CASSQDPAELFNEQFF; CDR3nt: TGCGCCAGCAGCCAAGATCCAGCGGAGTTATTCAATGAGCAGTTCTTC
v_gene: TRBV30; j_gene: TRBJ2-3; d_gene: .; abundance: .; CDR3aa: CAWRGSEDTQYF; CDR3nt: TGTGCCTGGAGGGGTAGCGAAGATACGCAGTATTTT
v_gene: TRBV19; j_gene: TRBJ1-1; d_gene: .; abundance: .; CDR3aa: CASSIDGGVTEAFF; CDR3nt: TGTGCCAGTAGTATAGACGGGGGAGTCACTGAAGCTTTCTTT
v_gene: TRBV9; j_gene: TRBJ1-1; d_gene: .; abundance: once; CDR3aa: CASSPPPPNTEAFF; CDR3nt: TGTGCCAGCAGCCCTCCCCCCCCCAATACTGAAGCTTTCTTT
v_gene: TRBV18; j_gene: TRBJ1-4; d_gene: .; abundance: .; CDR3aa: CASSPDNTRDSKLFF; CDR3nt: TGTGCCAGCTCACCGGATAATACCCGGGACTCGAAATTGTTTTTT
v_gene: TRBV25-1; j_gene: TRBJ1-2; d_gene: .; abundance: .; CDR3aa: CASSERDGYTF; CDR3nt: TGTGCCAGCAGTGAGAGGGATGGCTACACCTTC
v_gene: TRBV6-6; j_gene: TRBJ2-3; d_gene: .; abundance: once; CDR3aa: CASSLPGPKTDTQYF; CDR3nt: TGTGCCAGCAGCCTTCCGGGACCGAAAACAGATACGCAGTATTTT
v_gene: TRBV7-2; j_gene: TRBJ1-2; d_gene: TRBD1; abundance: once; CDR3aa: CASSTATGANYGYTF; CDR3nt: TGTGCCAGCAGCACCGCGACAGGGGCGAACTATGGCTACACCTTC
v_gene: TRBV6-1; j_gene: TRBJ2-1; d_gene: TRBD1; abundance: .; CDR3aa: CASSSHRGRDEQFF; CDR3nt: TGTGCCAGCAGTTCCCACAGGGGGCGGGATGAGCAGTTCTTC
v_gene: TRBV5-8; j_gene: TRBJ2-3; d_gene: .; abundance: .; CDR3aa: CASSLAALVSTDTQYF; CDR3nt: TGTGCCAGCAGCTTGGCGGCCCTCGTCAGCACAGATACGCAGTATTTT
v_gene: TRBV15; j_gene: TRBJ2-5; d_gene: .; abundance: .; CDR3aa: CATSRDRSLTDQETQYF; CDR3nt: TGTGCCACCAGCAGAGATCGGTCCCTCACCGACCAAGAGACCCAGTACTTC
v_gene: TRBV20-1; j_gene: TRBJ1-1; d_gene: .; abundance: .; CDR3aa: CSALGTEAFF; CDR3nt: TGCAGTGCCCTCGGGACCGAAGCTTTCTTT
v_gene: TRBV4-2; j_gene: TRBJ1-1; d_gene: .; abundance: .; CDR3aa: CASSQDWGGSSEAFF; CDR3nt: TGTGCCAGCAGCCAAGATTGGGGGGGGAGCTCTGAAGCTTTCTTT
v_gene: TRBV2; j_gene: TRBJ1-3; d_gene: .; abundance: .; CDR3aa: CASSEAGGSGNTIYF; CDR3nt: TGTGCCAGCAGTGAAGCGGGGGGCTCTGGAAACACCATATATTTT
v_gene: TRBV6-6; j_gene: TRBJ1-6; d_gene: TRBD1; abundance: .; CDR3aa: CASSYGTESSPLHF; CDR3nt: TGTGCCAGCAGTTACGGGACAGAAAGTTCACCCCTCCACTTT
v_gene: TRBV7-6; j_gene: TRBJ2-1; d_gene: TRBD2; abundance: .; CDR3aa: CASSLASGRAGEQFF; CDR3nt: TGTGCCAGCAGCTTAGCTAGCGGGAGGGCCGGGGAGCAGTTCTTC
v_gene: TRBV7-2; j_gene: TRBJ1-2; d_gene: .; abundance: .; CDR3aa: CASSPRGREVDGYTF; CDR3nt: TGTGCCAGCAGCCCTAGGGGCCGGGAGGTGGATGGCTACACCTTC
v_gene: TRBV6-4; j_gene: TRBJ2-2; d_gene: .; abundance: .; CDR3aa: CASSPSPGTGNTGELFF; CDR3nt: TGTGCCAGCAGTCCGAGTCCCGGGACTGGGAACACCGGGGAGCTGTTTTTT
v_gene: TRBV19; j_gene: TRBJ1-2; d_gene: .; abundance: .; CDR3aa: CASSMLGSGYTF; CDR3nt: TGTGCCAGTAGTATGCTTGGGAGTGGCTACACCTTC
v_gene: TRBV7-2; j_gene: TRBJ2-1; d_gene: TRBD2; abundance: .; CDR3aa: CASRLAGGAHNEQFF; CDR3nt: TGTGCCAGCAGGTTAGCGGGAGGGGCCCACAATGAGCAGTTCTTC